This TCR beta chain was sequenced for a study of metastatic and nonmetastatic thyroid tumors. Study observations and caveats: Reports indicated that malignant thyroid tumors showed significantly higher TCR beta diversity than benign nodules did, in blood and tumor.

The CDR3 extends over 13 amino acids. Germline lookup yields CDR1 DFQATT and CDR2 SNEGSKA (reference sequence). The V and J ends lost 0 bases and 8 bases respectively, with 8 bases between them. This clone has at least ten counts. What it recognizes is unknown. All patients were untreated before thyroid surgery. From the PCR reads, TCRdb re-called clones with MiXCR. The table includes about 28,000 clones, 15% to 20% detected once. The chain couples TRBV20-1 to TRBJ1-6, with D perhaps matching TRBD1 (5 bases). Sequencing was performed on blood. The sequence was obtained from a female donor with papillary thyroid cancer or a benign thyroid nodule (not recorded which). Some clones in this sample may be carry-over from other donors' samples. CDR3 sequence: CSARDRDYSPLHF. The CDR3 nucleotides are TGCAGTGCTAGAGACCGGGACTATTCACCCCTCCACTTT.